This T cell receptor (beta chain) was recorded in a study of CD8 T cells in ankylosing spondylitis. Study-level results: Disease-linked clones proved CD8+ and comparatively uncommon in peripheral blood. Ankylosing spondylitis blood appeared to be characterized by a TCR beta motif of under ten highly homologous variants.

V lost 6 bases, J lost 5 bases, and 8 bases lay in between. Germline CDR1 is ENHRY and CDR2 is SYGVKD. The CDR3 covers 12 residues. Ten or more counts support this clonotype. Its antigen is not identified. TCRdb called the 5' RACE reads again in MiXCR, with one record for every CDR3 protein. The sample has fewer than 550,000 distinct CDR3 sequences; about 5% are singletons. The chain combines TRBV10-3 with TRBJ1-5; a weak D match, TRBD1 (5 bases). The sequence derives from a male donor with ankylosing spondylitis. The sequenced sample consisted of blood, either unsorted or a sorted T cell fraction (not recorded which). The CDR3 DNA reads as TGTGCCATCAGCGGGGGGGATCAGCCCCAGCATTTT. This encodes CAISGGDQPQHF.